What follows describes a single T cell receptor (beta chain). Its antigen is not known. The sample is drawn from a study of cytomegalovirus exposure and HLA in healthy donors. Overall study findings and caveats: DRB1 showed the most TCR associations and HLA-C the fewest in a later analysis, as rates varied by HLA locus.

The PCR contained 60 Vbeta and 13 Jbeta primers. Method: immunoSEQ multiplex PCR; TCRdb's copy keeps in-frame clones and lacks some. Altogether about 150,000 clones are present, about four fifths being singletons, with the ten largest covering 6% to 7.5%. Trimming shortened V by 4 bases and J by 2 bases, and 9 bases separated the two germline ends. The germline gives CDR1 SGHDT, CDR2 YYEEEE. The CDR3 has 13 residues. The sequenced sample consisted of PBMCs. The chain uses TRBV5-6 and TRBJ1-2; D gene uncertain. This sequence was found in a man aged 25 to 40 in good health and CMV-seropositive. Here the CDR3 DNA reads TGTGCCAGCAGCATCGAGCGGAACTATGGCTACACCTTC. Translation gives CASSIERNYGYTF.